Detailed here is one TCR beta chain. Germline-derived CDR1 and CDR2 are SGDLS and YYNGEE. The CDR3 has 13 residues. Trimming removed 3 bases at V and 6 bases at J, with 9 bases between. The data stem from a study of T-cell memory formation after mild COVID-19. TCRdb processed the 5' RACE reads anew with MiXCR; each CDR3 protein has one entry. The repertoire holds fewer than 600,000 distinct CDR3 sequences, with about 20% as singletons. The material sequenced was PBMCs or a T cell subset sorted from them (not recorded which). The chain has TRBV9 and TRBJ2-2, with D tentatively TRBD2 (5 bases). The TCR was taken from an adult woman who had mild COVID-19 (a few samples of this study predate the infection). Cell type and time point are not known. The CDR3 loop reads CASSADLPGELFF. CDR3 in DNA: TGTGCCAGCAGCGCGGACTTGCCCGGGGAGCTGTTTTTT.